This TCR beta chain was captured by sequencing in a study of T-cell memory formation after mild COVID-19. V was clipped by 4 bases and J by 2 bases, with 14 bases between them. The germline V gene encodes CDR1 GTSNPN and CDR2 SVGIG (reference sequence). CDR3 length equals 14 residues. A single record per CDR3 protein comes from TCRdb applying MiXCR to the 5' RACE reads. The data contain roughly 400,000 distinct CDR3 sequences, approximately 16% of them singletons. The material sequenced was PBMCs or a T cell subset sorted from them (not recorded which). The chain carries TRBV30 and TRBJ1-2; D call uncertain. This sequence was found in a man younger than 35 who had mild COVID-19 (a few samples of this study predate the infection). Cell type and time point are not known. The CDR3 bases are TGTGCCTGGATTGAGATCGGACGGAACTATGGCTACACCTTC. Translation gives CAWIEIGRNYGYTF.